The sequence of this TCR beta chain was determined in a study of beta chain features in type 1 diabetes. Study overall: On cell yields, gender and age, patients and healthy donors were similar. Study-wide results and caveats: Shortening of TCRB CDR3s, moderate but significant, appeared in all four CD4+ subsets of Type 1 diabetes patients.

The CDR3 loop spans 15 amino acids. V lost 5 bases, J lost 2 bases, and 6 bases stayed unmatched. Germline V gives CDR1 SGHTA, CDR2 FQGNSA. Worth noting for this clone: Its antigen is not known.

Expressed TCRB transcripts got sequenced, as all isolated RNA was reverse transcribed. The method was immunoSEQ multiplex PCR; TCRdb's version includes in-frame clones alone and lacks a portion of them. The sample lists around 350,000 clones; 10% to 15% were seen once. The chain uses TRBV7-2 and TRBJ2-7; TRBD1 matches 10 bases. The specimen was naive CD4+ T cells from blood. The sequence came from a man aged 18 to 35 in good health. The chain's CDR3 is CASSPRTGGPYEQYF. The CDR3 region has the DNA TGTGCCAGCAGCCCGAGGACAGGGGGTCCCTACGAGCAGTACTTC.